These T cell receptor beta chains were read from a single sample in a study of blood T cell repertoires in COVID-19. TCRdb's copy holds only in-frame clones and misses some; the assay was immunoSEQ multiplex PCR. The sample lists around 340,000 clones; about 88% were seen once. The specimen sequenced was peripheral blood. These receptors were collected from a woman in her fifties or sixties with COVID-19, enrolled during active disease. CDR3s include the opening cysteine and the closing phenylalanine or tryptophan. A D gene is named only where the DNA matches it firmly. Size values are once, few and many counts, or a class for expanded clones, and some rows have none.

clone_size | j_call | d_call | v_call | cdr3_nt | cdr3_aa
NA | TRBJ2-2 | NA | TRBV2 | TGTGCCAGCAGTGACAGCGGATACACCGGGGAGCTGTTTTTT | CASSDSGYTGELFF
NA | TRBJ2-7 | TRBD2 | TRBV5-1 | TGCGCCAGCAGCTTGGGAATTACTAGCGGGGGGAGCGACGAGCAGTACTTC | CASSLGITSGGSDEQYF
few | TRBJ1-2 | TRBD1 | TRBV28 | TGTGCCAGCTTGGACAGGGGTCCTCTAGTCTATGGCTACACCTTC | CASLDRGPLVYGYTF
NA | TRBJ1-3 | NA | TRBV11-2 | TGTGCCAGCAGCTTATTCCCCAGGGGCGGAGATCTCTCTGGAAACACCATATATTTT | CASSLFPRGGDLSGNTIYF
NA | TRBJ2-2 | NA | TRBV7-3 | TGTGCCAGCAGCAAAACTCGGGACACCGGGGAGCTGTTTTTT | CASSKTRDTGELFF
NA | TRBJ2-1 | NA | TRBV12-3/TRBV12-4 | TGTGCCAGCAGAAGGTACAGGGAGTCCCAGTTCTTC | CASRRYRESQFF
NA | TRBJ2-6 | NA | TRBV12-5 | TGTGCTAGTGGTTTTTGGCCTCTCTCTGGGGCCAACGTCCTGACTTTC | CASGFWPLSGANVLTF
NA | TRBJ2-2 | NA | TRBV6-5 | TGTGCCAGCAGTTACTCGAGGTATAGCGCCGACGGGGAGCTGTTTTTT | CASSYSRYSADGELFF
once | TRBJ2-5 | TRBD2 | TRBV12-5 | TGTGCTAGTGGCTCCGGGACTAGCGAAGAGACCCAGTACTTC | CASGSGTSEETQYF
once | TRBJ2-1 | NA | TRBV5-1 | TGCGCCAGCAGTCCCACGACAGGCTCCTACAATGAGCAGTTCTTC | CASSPTTGSYNEQFF
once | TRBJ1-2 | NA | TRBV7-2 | TGTGCCAGCAGCCGGGGGGGCTCTAGTGGCTACACCTTC | CASSRGGSSGYTF
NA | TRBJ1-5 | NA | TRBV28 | TGTGCCACCCTAGAGATCAATCAGCCCCAGCATTTT | CATLEINQPQHF
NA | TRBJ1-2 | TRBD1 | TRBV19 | TGTGCCAGTAGTATTCCGGGACAGCTATATGGCTACACCTTC | CASSIPGQLYGYTF
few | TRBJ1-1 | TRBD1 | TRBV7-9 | TGTGCCAGCAGCGAGGGACAGGCCAGGAAAGCTTTCTTT | CASSEGQARKAFF